One and the same sample provided the 10 T cell receptor beta chains below, sequenced in a study of T cell responses to AZD1222 COVID-19 vaccine. The protocol was immunoSEQ multiplex PCR, while the TCRdb copy is restricted to in-frame clones and leaves out a portion. The top ten hold more than 9% of the sample, which has more than 150,000 clones, around 92% seen once. Source: peripheral blood, taken on day 0 of AZD1222 vaccination. The receptors were gathered from an adult in good health.

This chain connects TRBV6-2 or TRBV6-3 to TRBJ1-2; 11 nucleotides align to TRBD1. The V gene end was trimmed by 6 bases and the J gene end by 5 bases; junction bases not matched to a gene: 8. The CDR3 consists of 15 residues. From germline, CDR1 is MNHEY and CDR2 SVGEGT. CDR3 residues: CASSPRTGGVYGYTF. CDR3 nucleotide sequence: TGTGCCAGCAGCCCGAGGACAGGGGGCGTGTATGGCTACACCTTC.

The rearrangement joins TRBV7-2 to TRBJ1-5, with TRBD1 identical over 12 bases. The CDR3 sequence is 17 residues long. V lost 1 base and J lost 7; bases outside the gene matches: 8. In germline, CDR1 is SGHTA, CDR2 FQGNSA. CDR3: CASSLEGTGGARQPQHF. CDR3 nucleotides: TGTGCCAGCAGCTTAGAGGGGACAGGGGGCGCGAGGCAGCCCCAGCATTTT. The variable domain in full, with the rest retrieved from reference TRBV7-2 and TRBJ1-5, is GAGVSQSPSNKVTEKGKDVELRCDPISGHTALYWYRQSLGQGLEFLIYFQGNSAPDKSGLPSDRFSAERTGGSVSTLTIQRTQQEDSAVYLCASSLEGTGGARQPQHFGDGTRLSIL.

V usage is TRBV5-4 and J usage is TRBJ2-5, with 10 bases matching TRBD2. CDR1 is SGHNT and CDR2 is YYREEE in the germline V gene (reference sequence). The CDR3 is 17 amino acids. V lost 3 bases, J lost 1 base, and 9 bases stayed unmatched. The CDR3 protein is CASSSSSGGVPQETQYF. CDR3 bases: TGTGCCAGCAGCTCCTCGAGCGGGGGGGTGCCCCAAGAGACCCAGTACTTC.

The J gene is TRBJ1-1, the V gene TRBV10-3; TRBD1 matches at 12 bases. This CDR3 is 16 amino acids long. J gave up 0 bases and V 10 bases, and 9 bases lay outside the gene matches. Per germline, CDR1 ENHRY and CDR2 SYGVKD. CDR3 DNA: TGTGCCACCCAAAAGGGACAGGGGGCTTTGAACACTGAAGCTTTCTTT. Its protein product is CATQKGQGALNTEAFF.

The table lists this clone with a few counts. The chain recombines TRBV10-3 with TRBJ1-1; D is possibly TRBD1 (5 bases). This CDR3 has 14 residues. V was trimmed by 5 bases and J by 2 bases, leaving 12 bases between them. Germline CDR1 and CDR2: ENHRY and SYGVKD. In nucleotides, the CDR3 is TGTGCCATCAGTCCGACAGTGGACAACACTGAAGCTTTCTTT. Translating it yields CAISPTVDNTEAFF.

V usage is TRBV7-2 and J usage is TRBJ2-5; D tentatively reads TRBD1 or TRBD2 (7 bases each). V lost 6 bases to trimming and J lost 5 bases, with 19 bases between them. In germline, CDR1 is SGHTA, CDR2 FQGNSA. CDR3 size: 15 residues. The CDR3 bases are TGTGCCAGCAGTACTCAGGGGGGGCCGGTGGAGACCCAGTACTTC. Protein: CASSTQGGPVETQYF.

The chain is built from TRBV19 and TRBJ2-5, with a tentative D call TRBD2 (5 bases). The length of the CDR3 is 12 residues. Germline lookup yields CDR1 LNHDA and CDR2 SQIVND (reference sequence). Trimming removed 6 bases from V and 8 bases from J, with 13 bases in between. The CDR3 sequence is CASSSTTGTQYF. As DNA, the CDR3 is TGTGCCAGTAGCAGTACAACGGGAACCCAGTACTTC.

The V gene is TRBV5-8, the J gene TRBJ1-3; tentatively, D is TRBD1 (6 bases). Trimming left V 1 base short and J 0 bases short, with 11 bases between. This CDR3 is 16 amino acids long. In germline, CDR1 is SGHTS, CDR2 YDEGEE. CDR3 in amino acids: CASSLSRTASGNTIYF. The CDR3 coding sequence is TGTGCCAGCAGCTTGTCCAGGACAGCCTCTGGAAACACCATATATTTT.

The J gene is TRBJ1-4, the V gene TRBV7-9; 12 bases line up with TRBD1. The CDR3 spans 18 residues. Trimming took 5 bases from V and 8 from J; bases not matched to a gene: 15. The germline V gene encodes CDR1 SEHNR and CDR2 FQNEAQ (reference sequence). The CDR3 DNA follows: TGTGCCAGCAGCATATACCGGGACAGGGGGCGACTTAAGGAAAAACTGTTTTTT. This gives the protein CASSIYRDRGRLKEKLFF.

V is TRBV4-1 and J is TRBJ1-5; 8 bases match TRBD1. J gave up 5 bases and V 1 base, and 4 bases lay outside the gene matches. The CDR3 loop spans 15 amino acids. Germline V lookup: CDR1 MGHRA, CDR2 YSYEKL. CDR3 region: CASSQGGRGHQPQHF. In DNA form, the CDR3 reads TGCGCCAGCAGCCAAGGGGGCAGGGGGCATCAGCCCCAGCATTTT.